This is a list of T cell receptor beta chains from one sample in a study of T cell responses to AZD1222 COVID-19 vaccine. Repertoires were generated with immunoSEQ multiplex PCR, while TCRdb's copy carries only in-frame clones and drops some. Among approximately 140,000 clones listed, about 90% were seen once. The source was peripheral blood, collected on day 0 of AZD1222 vaccination. The receptors stem from an adult in good health. The CDR3 runs from the conserved cysteine through the conserved F or W. D genes are given only for firm matches.

D,V,J,DNA,CDR3
-,TRBV19,TRBJ2-6,TGTGCCAGTAGTAAACCGGCGACTGGACTGGGGAGCTCTGGGGCCAACGTCCTGACTTTC,CASSKPATGLGSSGANVLTF
TRBD2,TRBV6-4,TRBJ2-1,TGTGCCAGCAGTGACGGACTAGCGGGAGACAATGAGCAGTTCTTC,CASSDGLAGDNEQFF
-,TRBV12-5,TRBJ2-1,TGTGCTAGTGGTTTGGTCACAAATGAGCAGTTCTTC,CASGLVTNEQFF
-,TRBV30,TRBJ2-2,TGTGCCTGGAGTCTGAGACAGACCACCGGGGAGCTGTTTTTT,CAWSLRQTTGELFF
-,TRBV2,TRBJ1-1,TGTGCCAGCACCGACCCTTGGGGGACTAACACTGAAGCTTTCTTT,CASTDPWGTNTEAFF
-,TRBV7-2,TRBJ2-7,TGTGCCAGCAGCCTCAGACGGGAGTACCCCTACGAGCAGTACTTC,CASSLRREYPYEQYF
-,TRBV20-1,TRBJ1-4,TGCAGTGCTAGTGGGGGTCGAGGTGGCGCAACTAATGAAAAACTGTTTTTT,CSASGGRGGATNEKLFF
-,TRBV7-8,TRBJ2-6,TGTGCCAGCAGCTTAAAGGCGGCTGGGGCCAACGTCCTGACTTTC,CASSLKAAGANVLTF
-,TRBV27,TRBJ2-3,TGTGCCAGCGGGACCGCTGAACTAGTCGGCACAGATACGCAGTATTTT,CASGTAELVGTDTQYF
-,TRBV5-1,TRBJ1-1,TGCGCCAGCAGCTTGGGGACAGCGAACACTGAAGCTTTCTTT,CASSLGTANTEAFF
TRBD1,TRBV29-1,TRBJ2-1,TGCAGCGTTGAAGGCCAGGGGGCGGCCCTCTCCTACAATGAGCAGTTCTTC,CSVEGQGAALSYNEQFF
TRBD1,TRBV4-3,TRBJ1-2,TGCGCCAGCAGCCCACAGACAGGGAGCTATGGCTACACCTTC,CASSPQTGSYGYTF
-,TRBV19,TRBJ1-1,TGTGCCAGTAGTATGGCAGGGACTGAAGCTTTCTTT,CASSMAGTEAFF
-,TRBV15,TRBJ2-7,TGTGCCACCAGCAGAGAACTAATGATGGGCAGCTCCTACGAGCAGTACTTC,CATSRELMMGSSYEQYF
-,TRBV12-5,TRBJ2-1,TGTGCTAGTGGTTTAGGGCCGAATGAGCAGTTCTTC,CASGLGPNEQFF
TRBD1,TRBV6-2/TRBV6-3,TRBJ2-7,TGTGCCAGCAGTTTCCCACAGGGGCGAATTCCCTACGAGCAGTACTTC,CASSFPQGRIPYEQYF
TRBD2,TRBV29-1,TRBJ2-3,TGCAGCGTTGAAGCAGGGACTAGCTGGACAGATACGCAGTATTTT,CSVEAGTSWTDTQYF